Each of the 17 T cell receptor beta chains below was sequenced from the same sample in a study of shared T cell receptors in the human thymus. Method: immunoSEQ multiplex PCR; TCRdb's copy keeps in-frame clones and lacks some. The profile covers around 730,000 clones, with roughly 88% appearing a single time and about 0.011% taken by the ten largest. The sample was also reused in another study, on human thymus T cells.

The sample was thymocytes. These receptors were collected from a girl in the first two years of life with a congenital heart defect.

This clone was found a few times. The rearrangement uses TRBV28 and TRBJ1-5; possibly TRBD1 for D (6 bases). V lost 3 bases and J lost 4, with 10 bases in between. This CDR3 comprises 14 residues. Germline values: CDR1 MDHEN, CDR2 SYDVKM. The CDR3 coding sequence is TGTGCCAGCAGTTTCAGGGGCAGAAATCAGCCCCAGCATTTT. It is translated as CASSFRGRNQPQHF.

This clone was found once. The chain's CDR3 is CASSPQRGGYEQYF. In nucleotides, the CDR3 is TGTGCCAGCAGCCCACAGCGGGGGGGCTACGAGCAGTACTTC. This sequence joins TRBV7-9 and TRBJ2-7; 10 bases fit TRBD2. This CDR3 has 14 residues. Germline values: CDR1 SEHNR, CDR2 FQNEAQ (reference sequence). Trimming removed 5 bases from V and 3 bases from J; junction bases left unmatched: 4.

This chain joins TRBV4-1 and TRBJ2-5; possibly TRBD2 for D (6 bases). The end of the DNA fits TRBJ2-7 better, so the J call may be wrong. Germline V lookup: CDR1 MGHRA, CDR2 YSYEKL. This CDR3 is 14 amino acids long. The CDR3 nucleotides are TGCGCCAGCAGCCATAAGGAGGGCTCCTACGAGCAGTACTTC. Protein: CASSHKEGSYEQYF.

The chain uses TRBV4-1 and TRBJ1-2; D gene ambiguous. Per germline, CDR1 MGHRA and CDR2 YSYEKL. V dropped 2 bases and J dropped 0 bases, with 10 bases sitting between them. This CDR3 has 15 residues. The CDR3 DNA follows: TGCGCCAGCAGCCAACTTCAGAGGGCTAACTATGGCTACACCTTC. This encodes CASSQLQRANYGYTF.

This rearrangement joins TRBV5-1 to TRBJ1-4; D not certain. Germline V lookup: CDR1 SGHRS, CDR2 YFSETQ. The CDR3 is made up of 17 amino acids. V lost 4 bases, J lost 1 base, and 17 bases lay in between. The CDR3 loop reads CASSPDPRERTNEKLFF. CDR3 bases: TGCGCCAGCAGCCCGGACCCGCGGGAGCGAACTAATGAAAAACTGTTTTTT.

CDR3 sequence: CASSMGPEGNNEAFF. CDR3 nucleotide sequence: TGTGCCAGTAGTATGGGCCCGGAGGGGAATAATGAAGCTTTCTTT. The chain uses TRBV19 and TRBJ1-1; the D gene is possibly TRBD1 (5 bases). The germline V gene has CDR1 LNHDA and CDR2 SQIVND (reference sequence). Trimming removed 3 bases from V and 7 bases from J, with 18 bases in between. This CDR3 contains 15 residues.

There are a few counts of this clone. The chain combines TRBV19 with TRBJ1-2, with D possibly being TRBD1 (5 bases). Per germline, CDR1 LNHDA and CDR2 SQIVND (reference sequence). This CDR3 comprises 14 residues. V lost 6 bases and J lost 0, with 11 bases in between. The CDR3 DNA is TGTGCCAGTAGCCGACAGAGCCCTAACTATGGCTACACCTTC. This translates into CASSRQSPNYGYTF.

This chain links TRBV29-1 with TRBJ1-1; D not certain. V dropped 2 bases and J dropped 0 bases, with 10 bases sitting between them. This CDR3 is built from 14 residues. Per the germline V gene, CDR1 is SQVTM and CDR2 is ANQGSEA. In DNA form, the CDR3 reads TGCAGCGTTGAATTGGAGGATATGAACACTGAAGCTTTCTTT. Protein: CSVELEDMNTEAFF.

The chain carries TRBV4-1 and TRBJ2-3; 8 bases are shared with TRBD1. CDR3 length: 17 residues. Germline V gene data show CDR1 as MGHRA and CDR2 as YSYEKL. With V trimmed by 3 bases and J by 0 bases, 8 bases remained unmatched. CDR3 nucleotide sequence: TGCGCCAGCAGCCAGGACCTCCGGGACAGGAGCACAGATACGCAGTATTTT. This encodes CASSQDLRDRSTDTQYF.

The chain joins TRBV7-9 to TRBJ2-1; 9 positions match TRBD2. J gave up 4 bases and V 7 bases, and 17 bases lay outside the gene matches. Per germline, CDR1 SEHNR and CDR2 FQNEAQ (reference sequence). This CDR3 is 18 amino acids long. The CDR3 sequence is CASNTSGPPGYLYNEQFF. CDR3 DNA: TGTGCCAGCAACACTAGCGGGCCACCGGGTTATCTTTACAATGAGCAGTTCTTC.

This clone was recorded only once. This chain connects TRBV2 to TRBJ1-5; 8 bases agree with TRBD1. Looked up from germline, CDR1 is SNHLY and CDR2 is FYNNEI. The CDR3 is 16 residues long. V was pared by 2 bases and J by 1 base, with 4 bases of the junction left unmatched. The CDR3 sequence: CASSELQGGSNQPQHF. The DNA of the CDR3 is TGTGCCAGCAGTGAACTACAGGGGGGGAGCAATCAGCCCCAGCATTTT. Full variable domain (rest looked up from reference TRBV2 and TRBJ1-5): EPEVTQTPSHQVTQMGQEVILRCVPISNHLYFYWYRQILGQKVEFLVSFYNNEISEKSEIFDDQFSVERPDGSNFTLKIRSTKLEDSAMYFCASSELQGGSNQPQHFGDGTRLSIL.

A single count supports this clone. The chain uses TRBV7-8 and TRBJ1-5; D call uncertain. V was cut by 5 bases and J by 3 bases, with 35 bases left in between. Germline-derived CDR1 and CDR2 are SGHVS and FQNEAQ. CDR3 length: 22 residues. Here the CDR3 DNA reads TGTGCCAGCAGCCCTAGGATTGGGTTCAATCCGACCAGAAAATCCCCCAATCAGCCCCAGCATTTT. Translating gives CASSPRIGFNPTRKSPNQPQHF.

This chain links TRBV4-3 with TRBJ2-3; D is possibly TRBD1 (6 bases). This CDR3 contains 18 residues. Per germline, CDR1 LGHNA and CDR2 YSLEER. V lost 0 bases to trimming and J lost 2 bases, with 18 bases between them. CDR3 in DNA: TGCGCCAGCAGCCAAGATTGTATCGGCACAGGGAACACAGATACGCAGTATTTT. This translates into CASSQDCIGTGNTDTQYF.

The chain joins TRBV6-4 to TRBJ1-2; possible D gene TRBD1, 5 bases. The V gene lost 9 bases and the J gene lost 8 bases, with 10 bases spanning the gap. The CDR3 is 10 residues long. The germline V gene has CDR1 MRHNA and CDR2 SNTAGT. The CDR3 DNA is TGTGCCAGTCATAAGGGGGGCTACACCTTC. Protein sequence: CASHKGGYTF.

V and J are TRBV6-1 and TRBJ1-3; D is possibly TRBD1 (5 bases). From germline, CDR1 is MNHNS and CDR2 SASEGT. This CDR3 has 17 amino acids. V dropped 2 bases and J dropped 0 bases, with 14 bases sitting between them. In DNA, the CDR3 is TGTGCCAGCAGTGAAATTGGGGCAGCAAACTCTGGAAACACCATATATTTT. This sequence encodes CASSEIGAANSGNTIYF.

V is TRBV30 and J is TRBJ1-4, with D possibly TRBD1 on 6 matching bases. Germline CDR1 is GTSNPN and CDR2 is SVGIG (reference sequence). The CDR3 is made up of 15 amino acids. Trimming removed 2 bases from V and 8 bases from J, with 18 bases in between. The CDR3 nucleotides are TGTGCCTGGAGTACGCCGGGGGGCGAGAGAGAAAAACTGTTTTTT. Protein: CAWSTPGGEREKLFF.

V and J are TRBV2 and TRBJ1-2, with 7 positions matching TRBD1. The trim removed 7 bases at V and 6 bases at J, leaving 2 bases unmatched. This CDR3 is 11 amino acids long. Germline lookup yields CDR1 SNHLY and CDR2 FYNNEI. The CDR3 DNA reads as TGTGCCAGCACCGACAGGGATGGCTACACCTTC. Translation gives CASTDRDGYTF. The variable domain in full, completed from reference TRBV2 and TRBJ1-2, reads EPEVTQTPSHQVTQMGQEVILRCVPISNHLYFYWYRQILGQKVEFLVSFYNNEISEKSEIFDDQFSVERPDGSNFTLKIRSTKLEDSAMYFCASTDRDGYTFGSGTRLTVV.